Listed below are T cell receptor beta chains from one sample, sequenced in a study of cytomegalovirus exposure and HLA in healthy donors. Measured with immunoSEQ multiplex PCR; TCRdb has only the in-frame clones, and not every one. The sample includes about 100,000 clones, just under 95% of them seen just once. The material sequenced was PBMCs. Receptors originate from a young woman in good health and CMV-seronegative. The CDR3 runs from the conserved cysteine through the conserved F or W. The order of the fields is J gene, clone size, V gene, D gene, CDR3 protein, CDR3 DNA. The D gene is left open where the match is weak. Expanded clones are given a class, and other clones once, few, many or no size at all.

J gene: TRBJ1-5; clone size: .; V gene: TRBV5-6; D gene: TRBD1; CDR3 protein: CASSWRDRVGGSNQPQHF; CDR3 DNA: TGTGCCAGCAGCTGGCGGGACAGGGTAGGAGGAAGCAATCAGCCCCAGCATTTT
J gene: TRBJ2-6; clone size: once; V gene: TRBV2; D gene: .; CDR3 protein: CASSESSGANVLTF; CDR3 DNA: TGTGCCAGCAGTGAGAGCTCTGGGGCCAACGTCCTGACTTTC
J gene: TRBJ1-1; clone size: .; V gene: TRBV7-3; D gene: .; CDR3 protein: CASSTVGNTEAFF; CDR3 DNA: TGTGCCAGCAGCACAGTGGGGAACACTGAAGCTTTCTTT
J gene: TRBJ2-3; clone size: .; V gene: TRBV6-4; D gene: .; CDR3 protein: CASSDSTRYPTDTQYF; CDR3 DNA: TGTGCCAGCAGTGACTCTACGAGGTACCCCACAGATACGCAGTATTTT
J gene: TRBJ2-5; clone size: .; V gene: TRBV27; D gene: TRBD2; CDR3 protein: CSSSGGKKYQETQYF; CDR3 DNA: TGTAGTTCTAGCGGGGGAAAAAAGTACCAAGAGACCCAGTACTTC
J gene: TRBJ1-1; clone size: .; V gene: TRBV13; D gene: TRBD1; CDR3 protein: CASSPATGGHTEAFF; CDR3 DNA: TGTGCCAGCAGCCCAGCGACAGGGGGCCACACTGAAGCTTTCTTT
J gene: TRBJ2-1; clone size: .; V gene: TRBV30; D gene: .; CDR3 protein: CACSGVSYNEQFF; CDR3 DNA: TGTGCCTGCTCAGGGGTCTCCTACAATGAGCAGTTCTTC
J gene: TRBJ1-6; clone size: .; V gene: TRBV7-2; D gene: .; CDR3 protein: CASSFPYTAGNSPLHF; CDR3 DNA: TGTGCCAGCAGCTTTCCATATACTGCGGGAAATTCACCCCTCCACTTT
J gene: TRBJ1-2; clone size: .; V gene: TRBV5-6; D gene: .; CDR3 protein: CASSLGGTPSTF; CDR3 DNA: TGTGCCAGCAGCTTGGGGGGGACACCTTCCACCTTC
J gene: TRBJ2-7; clone size: .; V gene: TRBV5-1; D gene: TRBD2; CDR3 protein: CASSLVPSGGAWNEQYF; CDR3 DNA: TGCGCCAGCAGCTTGGTCCCTAGCGGGGGGGCCTGGAACGAGCAGTACTTC
J gene: TRBJ2-1; clone size: once; V gene: TRBV27; D gene: TRBD2; CDR3 protein: CASSFSSGRAFNEQFF; CDR3 DNA: TGTGCCAGCAGTTTCTCTAGCGGGAGGGCATTCAATGAGCAGTTCTTC
J gene: TRBJ1-1; clone size: .; V gene: TRBV5-4; D gene: TRBD1; CDR3 protein: CASSLRQGADTEAFF; CDR3 DNA: TGTGCCAGCAGCCTTAGACAGGGGGCTGACACTGAAGCTTTCTTT
J gene: TRBJ1-4; clone size: .; V gene: TRBV10-3; D gene: .; CDR3 protein: CAISGGGEKLFF; CDR3 DNA: TGTGCCATCAGTGGAGGGGGTGAAAAACTGTTTTTT
J gene: TRBJ2-2; clone size: .; V gene: TRBV11-3; D gene: .; CDR3 protein: CASSLRAGELFF; CDR3 DNA: TGTGCCAGCAGTCTGCGGGCGGGGGAGCTGTTTTTT
J gene: TRBJ2-1; clone size: .; V gene: TRBV27; D gene: .; CDR3 protein: CASSLSVPGDYNEQFF; CDR3 DNA: TGTGCCAGCAGTTTATCCGTCCCGGGGGATTACAATGAGCAGTTCTTC
J gene: TRBJ1-3; clone size: .; V gene: TRBV27; D gene: .; CDR3 protein: CASSSQISGNTIYF; CDR3 DNA: TGTGCCAGCAGTTCCCAGATCTCTGGAAACACCATATATTTT
J gene: TRBJ2-1; clone size: once; V gene: TRBV12-5; D gene: .; CDR3 protein: CASGTPGHSSYNEQFF; CDR3 DNA: TGTGCTAGTGGTACCCCGGGACACAGCTCCTACAATGAGCAGTTCTTC
J gene: TRBJ1-3; clone size: .; V gene: TRBV27; D gene: .; CDR3 protein: CASSPSSGTVGNTIYF; CDR3 DNA: TGTGCCAGCAGTCCCAGTTCCGGGACTGTTGGAAACACCATATATTTT
J gene: TRBJ1-6; clone size: .; V gene: TRBV30; D gene: .; CDR3 protein: CAWTSNSPLHF; CDR3 DNA: TGTGCCTGGACATCTAATTCACCCCTCCACTTT
J gene: TRBJ2-3; clone size: .; V gene: TRBV7-9; D gene: .; CDR3 protein: CASSSQGATSTDTQYF; CDR3 DNA: TGTGCCAGCAGCTCGCAAGGAGCGACTTCCACAGATACGCAGTATTTT
J gene: TRBJ1-2; clone size: .; V gene: TRBV30; D gene: .; CDR3 protein: CAWIPQGYGYTF; CDR3 DNA: TGTGCCTGGATTCCCCAGGGCTATGGCTACACCTTC
J gene: TRBJ2-5; clone size: .; V gene: TRBV5-1; D gene: TRBD2; CDR3 protein: CASARGGTSEETQYF; CDR3 DNA: TGCGCCAGCGCTCGGGGAGGGACTAGCGAAGAGACCCAGTACTTC
J gene: TRBJ2-7; clone size: .; V gene: TRBV10-3; D gene: TRBD2; CDR3 protein: CAIKVAGAYEQYF; CDR3 DNA: TGTGCCATCAAAGTAGCGGGGGCCTACGAGCAGTACTTC
J gene: TRBJ2-3; clone size: .; V gene: TRBV4-3; D gene: TRBD2; CDR3 protein: CASSQVLAGASGSTDTQYF; CDR3 DNA: TGCGCCAGCAGCCAAGTTCTAGCGGGGGCCTCCGGGAGCACAGATACGCAGTATTTT
J gene: TRBJ2-1; clone size: .; V gene: TRBV6-1; D gene: .; CDR3 protein: CASSESYPTYNEQFF; CDR3 DNA: TGTGCCAGCAGTGAAAGCTATCCGACCTACAATGAGCAGTTCTTC
J gene: TRBJ1-1; clone size: .; V gene: TRBV18; D gene: .; CDR3 protein: CASSPGQTMNTEAFF; CDR3 DNA: TGTGCCAGCTCACCAGGGCAGACCATGAACACTGAAGCTTTCTTT
J gene: TRBJ2-7; clone size: .; V gene: TRBV5-6; D gene: TRBD1; CDR3 protein: CASSSPGQGYEQYF; CDR3 DNA: TGTGCCAGCAGCTCCCCGGGACAGGGGTACGAGCAGTACTTC
J gene: TRBJ1-2; clone size: .; V gene: TRBV19; D gene: .; CDR3 protein: CASAAGTPNYGYTF; CDR3 DNA: TGTGCCAGTGCTGCAGGAACCCCCAACTATGGCTACACCTTC
J gene: TRBJ2-7; clone size: .; V gene: TRBV6-5; D gene: .; CDR3 protein: CASSYSTQGTYEQYF; CDR3 DNA: TGTGCCAGCAGTTACTCGACACAGGGAACCTACGAGCAGTACTTC
J gene: TRBJ2-7; clone size: .; V gene: TRBV5-1; D gene: TRBD1; CDR3 protein: CASSYRTGPYEQYF; CDR3 DNA: TGCGCCAGCAGCTACCGGACAGGTCCCTACGAGCAGTACTTC
J gene: TRBJ1-5; clone size: .; V gene: TRBV6-1; D gene: TRBD1; CDR3 protein: CASSVTGDNQPQHF; CDR3 DNA: TGTGCCAGCAGTGTTACAGGGGACAATCAGCCCCAGCATTTT
J gene: TRBJ1-2; clone size: .; V gene: TRBV6-4; D gene: .; CDR3 protein: CASSEPGKGYTF; CDR3 DNA: TGTGCCAGCAGTGAGCCGGGGAAAGGCTACACCTTC
J gene: TRBJ2-3; clone size: once; V gene: TRBV4-2; D gene: TRBD2; CDR3 protein: CASSQEGLAGVNSTDTQYF; CDR3 DNA: TGTGCCAGCAGCCAAGAAGGGTTAGCGGGGGTGAATAGCACAGATACGCAGTATTTT
J gene: TRBJ1-2; clone size: .; V gene: TRBV6-1; D gene: TRBD1; CDR3 protein: CASSLAGTGSYGYTF; CDR3 DNA: TGTGCCAGCAGTCTCGCCGGGACAGGATCCTATGGCTACACCTTC
J gene: TRBJ2-3; clone size: .; V gene: TRBV2; D gene: TRBD2; CDR3 protein: CASSLLAGGYADTQYF; CDR3 DNA: TGTGCCAGCAGTCTACTAGCGGGGGGGTATGCAGATACGCAGTATTTT
J gene: TRBJ2-7; clone size: .; V gene: TRBV15; D gene: TRBD2; CDR3 protein: CATSKTSGLDEQYF; CDR3 DNA: TGTGCCACCAGCAAGACTAGCGGGTTAGACGAGCAGTACTTC
J gene: TRBJ2-7; clone size: once; V gene: TRBV27; D gene: TRBD2; CDR3 protein: CASWGPGTRLNYEQYF; CDR3 DNA: TGTGCCAGCTGGGGCCCCGGGACTAGATTAAATTACGAGCAGTACTTC
J gene: TRBJ1-5; clone size: .; V gene: TRBV5-1; D gene: TRBD1; CDR3 protein: CASSFEGGLRQPQHF; CDR3 DNA: TGCGCCAGCAGCTTTGAAGGGGGCTTGCGGCAGCCCCAGCATTTT
J gene: TRBJ2-1; clone size: once; V gene: TRBV5-1; D gene: .; CDR3 protein: CASSYQGSNEQFF; CDR3 DNA: TGCGCCAGCAGCTACCAGGGGAGCAATGAGCAGTTCTTC
J gene: TRBJ2-2; clone size: few; V gene: TRBV29-1; D gene: TRBD1; CDR3 protein: CSVTIGTGETGELFF; CDR3 DNA: TGCAGCGTTACCATAGGGACAGGGGAAACCGGGGAGCTGTTTTTT
J gene: TRBJ2-1; clone size: .; V gene: TRBV5-4; D gene: TRBD2; CDR3 protein: CASSLVGGGYNEQFF; CDR3 DNA: TGTGCCAGCAGCTTGGTCGGCGGGGGCTACAATGAGCAGTTCTTC
J gene: TRBJ1-3; clone size: .; V gene: TRBV27; D gene: .; CDR3 protein: CASSLSVAGGDFNTIYF; CDR3 DNA: TGTGCCAGCAGTTTATCGGTTGCGGGGGGCGATTTTAACACCATATATTTT
J gene: TRBJ2-3; clone size: .; V gene: TRBV11-2; D gene: .; CDR3 protein: CASSDGVGNPDTQYF; CDR3 DNA: TGTGCCAGCAGCGATGGAGTAGGAAATCCAGATACGCAGTATTTT
J gene: TRBJ2-2; clone size: once; V gene: TRBV18; D gene: TRBD2; CDR3 protein: CASSTGTSDTGELFF; CDR3 DNA: TGTGCCAGCTCCACAGGGACTAGCGACACCGGGGAGCTGTTTTTT
J gene: TRBJ2-2; clone size: .; V gene: TRBV10-3; D gene: TRBD2; CDR3 protein: CAISESPSGGRTGELFF; CDR3 DNA: TGTGCCATCAGTGAGAGCCCCAGCGGGGGACGGACCGGGGAGCTGTTTTTT
J gene: TRBJ2-1; clone size: few; V gene: TRBV5-6; D gene: .; CDR3 protein: CASSFGTGNEQFF; CDR3 DNA: TGTGCCAGCAGCTTTGGAACGGGGAATGAGCAGTTCTTC
J gene: TRBJ2-5; clone size: .; V gene: TRBV18; D gene: TRBD2; CDR3 protein: CASSPTLSSSGPPVLETQYF; CDR3 DNA: TGTGCCAGCTCACCCACTCTTTCCTCTAGCGGACCCCCTGTTCTAGAGACCCAGTACTTC
J gene: TRBJ2-7; clone size: .; V gene: TRBV18; D gene: TRBD1; CDR3 protein: CASSPRQGLSYEQYF; CDR3 DNA: TGTGCCAGCTCACCTCGACAGGGATTGTCCTACGAGCAGTACTTC
J gene: TRBJ2-6; clone size: .; V gene: TRBV6-5; D gene: .; CDR3 protein: CASSYYGVAGANVLTF; CDR3 DNA: TGTGCCAGCAGTTACTACGGGGTGGCTGGGGCCAACGTCCTGACTTTC
J gene: TRBJ2-3; clone size: .; V gene: TRBV5-4; D gene: TRBD2; CDR3 protein: CASSLKAGAGDTQYF; CDR3 DNA: TGTGCCAGCAGCCTTAAAGCGGGGGCCGGAGATACGCAGTATTTT
J gene: TRBJ2-2; clone size: .; V gene: TRBV29-1; D gene: .; CDR3 protein: CSVEVESYTGELFF; CDR3 DNA: TGCAGCGTTGAGGTTGAGAGTTACACCGGGGAGCTGTTTTTT
J gene: TRBJ1-1; clone size: .; V gene: TRBV6-1; D gene: TRBD1; CDR3 protein: CASSLYRGNTEAFF; CDR3 DNA: TGTGCCAGCAGTCTTTACAGGGGGAACACTGAAGCTTTCTTT
J gene: TRBJ1-1; clone size: once; V gene: TRBV27; D gene: TRBD1; CDR3 protein: CASSINRGGTEAFF; CDR3 DNA: TGTGCCAGCAGTATAAACAGGGGGGGGACTGAAGCTTTCTTT
J gene: TRBJ2-7; clone size: .; V gene: TRBV15; D gene: TRBD1; CDR3 protein: CATSRGDRAYEQYF; CDR3 DNA: TGTGCCACCAGCAGAGGTGACAGGGCCTACGAGCAGTACTTC